What follows describes a single TCR beta chain. CDR3 size: 13 residues. The ends were cut back, 3 bases at V and 5 bases at J, with 8 bases in the middle. This entry belongs to a study of blood T cell repertoires in COVID-19. Study information: Samples taken during acute and convalescent COVID-19 were collected in the United States, Italy and Spain. Sample material is recorded as cDNA or gDNA derived from T cells, B-cell-depleted T cells, or PBMCs.

Under the authors' procedure: Amplification with reference gene primers provided the estimates of nucleated cell counts. The table came from immunoSEQ multiplex PCR; TCRdb's copy has only in-frame clones and leaves some out. V and J calls and clone size follow that table, whereas D and trimming were derived from the DNA. Here the sample spans roughly 98,000 clones, 65% to 90% being singletons. J is TRBJ1-5 and V is TRBV12-3 or TRBV12-4; D remains unclear. The clonotype comes from a man in his 70s with active or convalescent COVID-19. The sequenced sample was peripheral blood. The CDR3 sequence is CASSFSRDQPQHF. CDR3 DNA: TGTGCCAGCAGTTTTTCCCGGGATCAGCCCCAGCATTTT.